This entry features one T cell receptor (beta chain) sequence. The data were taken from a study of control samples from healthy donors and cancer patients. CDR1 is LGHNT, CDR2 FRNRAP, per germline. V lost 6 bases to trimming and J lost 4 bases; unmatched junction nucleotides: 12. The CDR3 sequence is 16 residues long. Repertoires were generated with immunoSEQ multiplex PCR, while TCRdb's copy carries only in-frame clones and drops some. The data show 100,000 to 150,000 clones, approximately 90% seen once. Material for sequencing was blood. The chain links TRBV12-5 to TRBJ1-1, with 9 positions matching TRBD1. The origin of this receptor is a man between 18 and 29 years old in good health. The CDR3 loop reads CASGLPGDRAPTEAFF. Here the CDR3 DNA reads TGTGCTAGTGGATTACCGGGGGACAGGGCCCCCACTGAAGCTTTCTTT. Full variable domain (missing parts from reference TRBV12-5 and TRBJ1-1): DARVTQTPRHKVTEMGQEVTMRCQPILGHNTVFWYRQTMMQGLELLAYFRNRAPLDDSGMPKDRFSAEMPDATLATLKIQPSEPRDSAVYFCASGLPGDRAPTEAFFGQGTRLTVV.